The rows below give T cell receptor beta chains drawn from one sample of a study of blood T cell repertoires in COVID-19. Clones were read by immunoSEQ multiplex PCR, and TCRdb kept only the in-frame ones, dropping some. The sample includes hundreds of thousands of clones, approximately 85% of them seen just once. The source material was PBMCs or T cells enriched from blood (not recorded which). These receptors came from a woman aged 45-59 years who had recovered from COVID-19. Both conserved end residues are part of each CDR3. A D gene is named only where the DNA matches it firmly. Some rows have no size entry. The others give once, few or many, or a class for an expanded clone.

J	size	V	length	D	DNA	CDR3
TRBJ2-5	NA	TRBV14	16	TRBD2	TGTGCCAGCAGCCAATTAGGACTAGCGCTACAAGAGACCCAGTACTTC	CASSQLGLALQETQYF
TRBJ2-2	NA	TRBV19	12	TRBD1	TGTGCCGCCCGACAGGGCCACGGGGAGCTGTTTTTT	CAARQGHGELFF
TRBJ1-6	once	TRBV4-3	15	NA	TGCGCCAGCAGCCAAACAGTCAACTATAATTCACCCCTCCACTTT	CASSQTVNYNSPLHF
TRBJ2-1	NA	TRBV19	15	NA	TGTGCCAGTAGCCCACAGCGGGTTGTCTACAATGAGCAGTTCTTC	CASSPQRVVYNEQFF
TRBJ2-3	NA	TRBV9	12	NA	TGTGCCAGCAGCGTACTCTCAGGTACGCAGTATTTT	CASSVLSGTQYF
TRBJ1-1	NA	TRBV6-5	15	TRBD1	TGTGCCAGCAGTACCGGGGGACAGGGATGGACTGAAGCTTTCTTT	CASSTGGQGWTEAFF
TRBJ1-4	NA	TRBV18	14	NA	TGTGCCAGCTCACCGGGGCTCTCTAATGAAAAACTGTTTTTT	CASSPGLSNEKLFF
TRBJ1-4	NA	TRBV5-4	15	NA	TGTGCCAGCACCTCGGAAAGGGGCCAGAATGAAAAACTGTTTTTT	CASTSERGQNEKLFF
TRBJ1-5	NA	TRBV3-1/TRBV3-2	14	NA	TGTGCCAGCAGCCATGGACAGATCAATCAGCCCCAGCATTTT	CASSHGQINQPQHF
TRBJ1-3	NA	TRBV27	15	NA	TGTGCCAGCAGAGCCGGGACACAAGCTGGAAACACCATATATTTT	CASRAGTQAGNTIYF
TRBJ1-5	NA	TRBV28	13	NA	TGTGCCAGCAGTTTGGGGGGGATCCAGCCCCAGCATTTT	CASSLGGIQPQHF
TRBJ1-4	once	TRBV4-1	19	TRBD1	TGCGCCAGCAGCCAAGATTCCCGGACAGGGAGGTTGGCTAATGAAAAACTGTTTTTT	CASSQDSRTGRLANEKLFF
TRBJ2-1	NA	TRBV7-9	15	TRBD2	TGTGCCAGCAGCTCGGGACTAGGCCTCAGGGATGAGCAGTTCTTC	CASSSGLGLRDEQFF
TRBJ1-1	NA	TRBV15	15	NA	TGTGCCACCAGCAGAGGGGGCAGTGGGAACACTGAAGCTTTCTTT	CATSRGGSGNTEAFF
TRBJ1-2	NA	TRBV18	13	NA	TGTGCCAGCTCACCACTAGGGGAGGCCGGCTACACCTTC	CASSPLGEAGYTF
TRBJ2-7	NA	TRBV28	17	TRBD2	TGTGCCAGCAGTTTAGGTGGCGGCGGGAGTAGACCCTACGAGCAGTACTTC	CASSLGGGGSRPYEQYF
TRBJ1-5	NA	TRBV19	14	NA	TGTGCCAGTAGTATAGATTCGGGGAATCAGCCCCAGCATTTT	CASSIDSGNQPQHF
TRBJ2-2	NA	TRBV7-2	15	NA	TGTGCCAGCCCCGGACAGCAGTCGAACACCGGGGAGCTGTTTTTT	CASPGQQSNTGELFF
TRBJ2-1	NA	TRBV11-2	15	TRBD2	TGTGCCAGCAGCTTAAAGCGGGGGGAAGGGAATGAGCAGTTCTTC	CASSLKRGEGNEQFF
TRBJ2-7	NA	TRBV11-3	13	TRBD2	TGTGCCAGCAGCTTTGAGACTAGCGGCGAGCAGTACTTC	CASSFETSGEQYF
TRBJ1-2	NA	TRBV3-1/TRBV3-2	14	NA	TGTGCCAGCAGCCAAGGGGTCAGGGGAACAGGCTACACCTTC	CASSQGVRGTGYTF
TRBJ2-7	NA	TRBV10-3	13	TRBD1	TGTGCCATCAGGAGCCGGGACAGGGACGAGCAGTACTTC	CAIRSRDRDEQYF